Each of the 2 T cell receptor beta chains below was sequenced from the same sample in a study of immune heterogeneity within non-small cell lung tumors. The authors used approximately 540 ng of bulk tumor genomic DNA per sample as template. Surgery yielded several widely spaced biopsies per primary tumor. The cohort was untreated, with newly diagnosed non-small cell lung cancer undergoing curative surgery. Multiplex PCR employing 32 V and 13 J primers generated amplicons of the TCR beta CDR3. TCRdb independently ran MiXCR on the multiplex PCR reads; one entry per CDR3 protein. The sample includes around 3,700 distinct CDR3 sequences, about two fifths of them seen just once. The source material was lung tumor tissue. The receptors here all came from a man between 65 and 79 years old with non-small cell lung cancer.

This clonotype was seen once. V gene TRBV5-6 combines with J gene TRBJ2-7, with a possible D match to TRBD2 (6 bases). The germline CDR1 and CDR2 sequences are SGHDT and YYEEEE. V shed 4 bases and J shed 5 bases, with 16 bases lying between them. The CDR3 sequence is 14 residues long. The CDR3 loop is CASSPGTGRHEQYF. The CDR3, as DNA: TGTGCCAGCAGCCCCGGGACTGGGCGGCACGAGCAGTACTTC.

The genes are TRBV5-5 and TRBJ1-1; D remains unclear. Between the trimmed V and J ends, which lost 2 bases and 6 bases, there was a span of 14 bases. Germline V gives CDR1 SGHKS, CDR2 YYEKEE (reference sequence). This CDR3 has 14 residues. CDR3 residues: CASSFGFNLAEAFF. DNA for the CDR3: TGTGCCAGCAGCTTTGGGTTTAATCTAGCTGAAGCTTTCTTT.